A single sample is the source of the 21 T cell receptor beta chains below, sequenced in a study of cytomegalovirus exposure and HLA in healthy donors. Primers for the PCR totalled 60 Vbeta and 13 Jbeta. The repertoire was sequenced with immunoSEQ multiplex PCR; TCRdb's copy has only in-frame clones and lacks some. The data show some 160,000 clones, around 77% seen once. Sequenced sample: PBMCs. These receptors originate from a man aged 60 to 75 in good health and CMV-seronegative.

This clone was seen at least ten times. This chain uses TRBV30 with TRBJ2-1, with D maybe TRBD1 (5 bases). V was trimmed by 2 bases and J by 9 bases, leaving 8 bases between them. The CDR3 covers 11 residues. The germline V gene encodes CDR1 GTSNPN and CDR2 SVGIG (reference sequence). The CDR3 reads CAWSPQGEQFF. DNA of the CDR3: TGTGCCTGGAGTCCCCAGGGTGAGCAGTTCTTC.

A few counts support this clone. This chain joins TRBV11-2 and TRBJ2-7; D not certain. The V gene's germline CDR1 is SGHAT and CDR2 FQNNGV. The V gene lost 2 bases and the J gene lost 1 base, with 6 bases spanning the gap. The CDR3 contains 13 residues. The CDR3 region has the DNA TGTGCCAGCAGCTTATCGCGGTCCTACGAGCAGTACTTC. It translates to CASSLSRSYEQYF.

This clone occurred a few times. This CDR3 is CASEGGGEPQHF. The CDR3, as DNA: TGCGCCAGCGAAGGGGGCGGCGAGCCCCAGCATTTT. The chain has TRBV10-2 and TRBJ1-5; 7 bases map to TRBD1. Germline V gene lookup returns CDR1 WSHSY and CDR2 SAAADI. The CDR3 consists of 12 residues. Trimming took 8 bases from V and 8 from J; bases not matched to a gene: 6.

The chain recombines TRBV4-1 with TRBJ2-1, with D possibly matching TRBD1 (5 bases). V shed 1 base and J shed 4 bases, with 8 bases lying between them. The length of the CDR3 is 14 residues. Germline CDR1 reads MGHRA; CDR2 reads YSYEKL. CDR3 loop: CASSQGQTYNEQFF. The DNA for the CDR3 is TGCGCCAGCAGCCAAGGACAGACGTACAATGAGCAGTTCTTC.

The chain employs TRBV5-1 and TRBJ2-3; D ambiguous. Trimming cost V 4 bases and J 4 bases, with 13 bases left between them. Germline V gene data show CDR1 as SGHRS and CDR2 as YFSETQ. CDR3 size: 14 residues. This CDR3 reads CASSPYSGADTQYF. As DNA, the CDR3 is TGCGCCAGCAGCCCCTACTCTGGAGCAGATACGCAGTATTTT. The entire variable domain, with the rest obtained from reference TRBV5-1 and TRBJ2-3, is as follows: KAGVTQTPRYLIKTRGQQVTLSCSPISGHRSVSWYQQTPGQGLQFLFEYFSETQRNKGNFPGRFSGRQFSNSRSEMNVSTLELGDSALYLCASSPYSGADTQYFGPGTRLTVL.

This clone was seen more than once but under ten times. V and J are TRBV19 and TRBJ1-2; 11 bases fit TRBD1. V was clipped by 5 bases and J by 2 bases; unmatched bases: 7. This CDR3 spans 16 amino acids. The germline gives CDR1 LNHDA, CDR2 SQIVND (reference sequence). DNA for the CDR3: TGTGCCAGTAGTGCCCGGACAGGGGGCCTCAACTATGGCTACACCTTC. This gives the protein CASSARTGGLNYGYTF.

This clone was recorded only once. The rearrangement uses TRBV28 and TRBJ1-2; 9 bases map to TRBD1. The length of the CDR3 is 14 residues. Germline V gene sequence: CDR1 MDHEN, CDR2 SYDVKM. V trimming: 3 bases; J trimming: 2 bases; junction bases outside the gene matches: 1. Here the CDR3 DNA reads TGTGCCAGCAGTTTTGGGACAGGGAACTATGGCTACACCTTC. Its protein product is CASSFGTGNYGYTF.

The V gene is TRBV28, the J gene TRBJ2-7; TRBD1 is a possible D gene (6 bases). Per germline, CDR1 MDHEN and CDR2 SYDVKM. V dropped 4 bases and J dropped 4 bases, with 17 bases sitting between them. The CDR3 has 15 amino acids. CDR3 amino acids: CASSYRTGNRYEQYF. CDR3 sequence (DNA): TGTGCCAGCAGTTACCGCACAGGGAACCGATACGAGCAGTACTTC. Full variable domain (remainder filled in from reference TRBV28 and TRBJ2-7): DVKVTQSSRYLVKRTGEKVFLECVQDMDHENMFWYRQDPGLGLRLIYFSYDVKMKEKGDIPEGYSVSREKKERFSLILESASTNQTSMYLCASSYRTGNRYEQYFGPGTRLTVT.

The J gene is TRBJ2-3, the V gene TRBV5-1; 8 bases fit TRBD1. The CDR3 is made up of 15 amino acids. V was clipped by 0 bases and J by 8 bases; unmatched bases: 8. CDR1 and CDR2 (germline): SGHRS, YFSETQ. Here the CDR3 DNA reads TGCGCCAGCAGCTTGGCCGGACAGGGAAGTGGTACGCAGTATTTT. Its protein product is CASSLAGQGSGTQYF.

The V gene is TRBV5-6, the J gene TRBJ2-5, with TRBD2 matching over 10 bases. V lost 4 bases to trimming and J lost 1 base; unmatched junction nucleotides: 7. This CDR3 is built from 16 residues. Looked up from germline, CDR1 is SGHDT and CDR2 is YYEEEE. CDR3 DNA sequence: TGTGCCAGCAGCCTTCCTAGCGGGAGAGGCCAAGAGACCCAGTACTTC. Translation: CASSLPSGRGQETQYF.

The chain is built from TRBV25-1 and TRBJ2-5, with D possibly being TRBD2 (6 bases). The CDR3 is 14 amino acids. The ends were cut back, 7 bases at V and 2 bases at J, with 14 bases in the middle. Germline V gene lookup returns CDR1 MGHDK and CDR2 SYGVNS. The CDR3 DNA reads TGTGCCAGCATGGGGGGACGCCCTCAAGAGACCCAGTACTTC. As protein: CASMGGRPQETQYF.

The DNA of the CDR3 is TGCGCCAGCAGTCAGTCGGACAGGGGGTCTGGGGCCAACGTCCTGACTTTC. Amino acids: CASSQSDRGSGANVLTF. This chain connects TRBV23-1 to TRBJ2-6, with TRBD1 identical over 10 bases. TRBV23-1 has ORF status, its function being uncertain. The CDR3 length is 17 residues. J was trimmed by 1 base and V by 3 bases; bases with no gene match: 3.

This chain uses TRBV19 with TRBJ1-1; D uncertain. The germline gives CDR1 LNHDA, CDR2 SQIVND (reference sequence). The CDR3 totals 14 residues. Deletions cut 3 bases from V and 3 bases from J, with 11 bases between. The CDR3 protein is CASSIARSYTEAFF. CDR3 nucleotide sequence: TGTGCCAGTAGTATCGCGCGGTCGTACACTGAAGCTTTCTTT.

This clone was counted once. The chain uses TRBV5-1 and TRBJ2-5; the match to TRBD1 covers 10 bases. The DNA matches TRBJ2-7 better at its end, which makes the J call doubtful. The CDR3 totals 15 residues. The germline gives CDR1 SGHRS, CDR2 YFSETQ. In nucleotides, the CDR3 is TGCGCCAGCAGCGAGGGACAGGGGCGGTTCTACGAGCAGTACTTC. This gives the protein CASSEGQGRFYEQYF.

This clone showed up just once. The V and J genes are TRBV7-9 and TRBJ2-7; maybe TRBD1 (5 bases). The germline CDR1 and CDR2 sequences are SEHNR and FQNEAQ (reference sequence). The V end was cut by 1 base, the J end by 5 bases, with 12 bases between. The CDR3 runs to 14 residues. This chain's CDR3 is CASSLVGGRDEQYF. CDR3 bases: TGTGCCAGCAGCTTAGTGGGTGGCAGGGACGAGCAGTACTTC.

V is TRBV2 and J is TRBJ2-7; possibly TRBD1 for D (6 bases). Germline assignment: CDR1 SNHLY and CDR2 FYNNEI. The CDR3 totals 15 residues. The V end lost 6 bases, the J end lost 0 bases, and 15 bases lay between the germline ends. CDR3 DNA sequence: TGTGCCAGCAGGAAAAGGACAGCGAGCTCCTACGAGCAGTACTTC. Protein product: CASRKRTASSYEQYF.

This chain uses TRBV7-2 with TRBJ1-5; no clear D. V was cut by 0 bases and J by 0 bases, with 6 bases left in between. From germline, CDR1 is SGHTA and CDR2 FQGNSA. The CDR3 contains 15 residues. This CDR3 reads CASSLAGDSNQPQHF. As DNA, the CDR3 is TGTGCCAGCAGCTTAGCAGGAGATAGCAATCAGCCCCAGCATTTT.

The chain recombines TRBV29-1 with TRBJ2-5; 14 nucleotides align to TRBD2. Looked up from germline, CDR1 is SQVTM and CDR2 is ANQGSEA. The junction had 9 bases not matched to a gene; V was cut back by 7 bases and J by 5 bases. The CDR3 extends over 15 amino acids. CDR3 region: CSGSGLAGGLETQYF. CDR3 nucleotides: TGCAGCGGATCCGGACTAGCGGGGGGTTTGGAGACCCAGTACTTC.

The CDR3 is CASSAGYSSHTDTQYF. CDR3 DNA: TGTGCCAGCAGCGCCGGCTATAGCTCCCACACAGATACGCAGTATTTT. The chain is built from TRBV9 and TRBJ2-3; D gene unclear. The CDR3 has 16 residues. Trimming left V 3 bases short and J 2 bases short, with 16 bases between. Germline assignment: CDR1 SGDLS and CDR2 YYNGEE.

The chain employs TRBV19 and TRBJ2-7; TRBD1 matches at 9 bases. The CDR3 has 15 residues. The J segment lost 3 bases and the V segment lost 5 bases, leaving 8 bases of the junction unmatched. Germline V gene sequence: CDR1 LNHDA, CDR2 SQIVND (reference sequence). In nucleotides, the CDR3 is TGTGCCAGTAGTCCCCGACAGGGGGATTTCTACGAGCAGTACTTC. Translated, it gives CASSPRQGDFYEQYF.

The chain recombines TRBV6-1 with TRBJ2-7; perhaps TRBD1 as D (5 bases). Germline CDR1 MNHNS, CDR2 SASEGT. The V end was cut by 2 bases, the J end by 6 bases, with 14 bases between. This CDR3 is 14 amino acids long. The chain's CDR3 is CASSESRQPGEQYF. The CDR3 nucleotides are TGTGCCAGCAGTGAATCCAGACAGCCGGGCGAGCAGTACTTC.